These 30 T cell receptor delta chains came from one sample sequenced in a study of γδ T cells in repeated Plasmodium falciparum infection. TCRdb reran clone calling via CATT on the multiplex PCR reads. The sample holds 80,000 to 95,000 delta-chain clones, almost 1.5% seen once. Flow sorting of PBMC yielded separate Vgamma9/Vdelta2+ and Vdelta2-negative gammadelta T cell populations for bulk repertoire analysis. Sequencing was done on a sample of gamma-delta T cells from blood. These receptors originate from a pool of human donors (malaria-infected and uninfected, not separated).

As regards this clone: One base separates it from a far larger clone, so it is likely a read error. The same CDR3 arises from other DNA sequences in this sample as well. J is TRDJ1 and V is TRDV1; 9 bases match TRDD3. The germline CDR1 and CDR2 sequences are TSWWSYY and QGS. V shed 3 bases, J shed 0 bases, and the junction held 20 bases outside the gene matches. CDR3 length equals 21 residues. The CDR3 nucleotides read TGTGCTCTTGGGGAGCTCCTTCCTTCTAAACTGGGGGAAAAATACACCGATAAACTCATCTTT. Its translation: CALGELLPSKLGEKYTDKLIF.

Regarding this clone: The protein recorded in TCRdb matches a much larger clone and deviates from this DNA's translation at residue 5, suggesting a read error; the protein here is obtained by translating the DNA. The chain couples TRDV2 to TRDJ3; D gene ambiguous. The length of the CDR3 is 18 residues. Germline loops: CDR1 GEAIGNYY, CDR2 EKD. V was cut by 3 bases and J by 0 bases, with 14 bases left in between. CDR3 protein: CACDAASAGSWDTRQMFF. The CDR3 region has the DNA TGTGCCTGTGACGCCGCCTCCGCGGGCTCCTGGGACACCCGACAGATGTTTTTC.

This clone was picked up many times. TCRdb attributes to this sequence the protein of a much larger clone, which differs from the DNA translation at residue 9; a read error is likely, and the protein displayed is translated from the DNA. For the CDR3, the DNA is TGTGCCTGTGACACCGTGGGGGCCACGTACACCGATAAACTCATCTTT. This gives the protein CACDTVGATYTDKLIF. This chain uses TRDV2 with TRDJ1; possible D gene TRDD3, 6 bases. Germline V gene lookup returns CDR1 GEAIGNYY and CDR2 EKD. V lost 0 bases, J lost 0 bases, and 13 bases lay in between. This CDR3 has 16 residues.

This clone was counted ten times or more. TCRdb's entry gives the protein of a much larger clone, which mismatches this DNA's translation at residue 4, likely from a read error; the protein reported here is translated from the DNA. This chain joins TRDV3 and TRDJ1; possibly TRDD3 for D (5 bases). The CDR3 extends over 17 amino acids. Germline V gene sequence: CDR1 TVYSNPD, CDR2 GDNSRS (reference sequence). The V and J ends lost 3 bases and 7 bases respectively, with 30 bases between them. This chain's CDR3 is CAFCGAWVPWEAGKLIF. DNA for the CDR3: TGTGCCTTCTGTGGGGCTTGGGTCCCATGGGAGGCCGGTAAACTCATCTTT.

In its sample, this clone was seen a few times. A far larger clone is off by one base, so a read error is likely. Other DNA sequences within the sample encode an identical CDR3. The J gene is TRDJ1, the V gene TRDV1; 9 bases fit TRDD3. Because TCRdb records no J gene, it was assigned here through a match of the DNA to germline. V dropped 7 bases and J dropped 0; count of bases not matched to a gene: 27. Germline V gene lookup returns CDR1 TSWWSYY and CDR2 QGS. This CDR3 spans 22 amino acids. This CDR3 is CALVGLLGDWIPYPSYTDKLIF. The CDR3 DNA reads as TGTGCTCTTGTTGGCTTACTGGGGGACTGGATACCATACCCATCGTACACCGATAAACTCATCTTT.

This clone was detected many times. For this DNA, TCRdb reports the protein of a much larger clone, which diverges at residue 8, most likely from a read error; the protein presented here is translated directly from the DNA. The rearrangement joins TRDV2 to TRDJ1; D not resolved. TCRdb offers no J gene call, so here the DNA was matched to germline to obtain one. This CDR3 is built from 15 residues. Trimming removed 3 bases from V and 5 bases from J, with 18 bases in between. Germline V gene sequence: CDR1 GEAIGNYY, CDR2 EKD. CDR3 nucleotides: TGTGCCTGTGACTCCGGAGGGCTCACGACTGATAAACTCATCTTT. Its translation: CACDSGGLTTDKLIF.

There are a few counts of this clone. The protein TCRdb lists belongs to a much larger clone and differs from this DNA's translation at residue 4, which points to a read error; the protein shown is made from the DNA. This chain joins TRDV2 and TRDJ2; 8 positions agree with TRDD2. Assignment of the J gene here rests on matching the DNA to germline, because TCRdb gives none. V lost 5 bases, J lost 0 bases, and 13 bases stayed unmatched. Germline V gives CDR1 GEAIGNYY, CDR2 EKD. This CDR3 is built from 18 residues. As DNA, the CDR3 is TGTGCCTGTGTCACACTTCCTACAGGGGAAGCTTTGACAGCACAACTCTTCTTT. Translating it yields CACVTLPTGEALTAQLFF.

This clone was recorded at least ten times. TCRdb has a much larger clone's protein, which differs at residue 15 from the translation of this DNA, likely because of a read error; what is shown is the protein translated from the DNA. The chain's CDR3 is CACDPSRTGGYPDKPIF. As DNA, the CDR3 is TGTGCCTGTGACCCATCACGCACGGGGGGATACCCCGATAAACCCATCTTT. No J gene call was made, and the V gene is TRDV2; the table's D call, TRDD3, was not checked against the DNA. Per germline, CDR1 GEAIGNYY and CDR2 EKD. This CDR3 is built from 17 residues.

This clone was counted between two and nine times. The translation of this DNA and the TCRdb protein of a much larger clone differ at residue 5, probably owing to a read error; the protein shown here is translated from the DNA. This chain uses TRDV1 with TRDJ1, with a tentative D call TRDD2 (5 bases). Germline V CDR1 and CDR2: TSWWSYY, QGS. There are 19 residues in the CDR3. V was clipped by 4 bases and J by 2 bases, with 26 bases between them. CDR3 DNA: TGTGCTCTTGGGGTACTATGTTACTTCCCCGGATCTATTACCGATAAACTCATCTTT. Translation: CALGVLCYFPGSITDKLIF.

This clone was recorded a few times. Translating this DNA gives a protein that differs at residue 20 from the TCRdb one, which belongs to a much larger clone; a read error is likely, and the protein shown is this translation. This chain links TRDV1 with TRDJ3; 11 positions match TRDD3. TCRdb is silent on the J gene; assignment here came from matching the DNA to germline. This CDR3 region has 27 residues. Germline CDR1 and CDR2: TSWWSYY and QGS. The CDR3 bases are TGTGCTCTTGGAAGGGCTCCTTTTAATTTCTGGGGGATACACGACAGTCACTCCTCCTGTGACACCCGACAGATGTTTTTC. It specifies CALGRAPFNFWGIHDSHSSCDTRQMFF.

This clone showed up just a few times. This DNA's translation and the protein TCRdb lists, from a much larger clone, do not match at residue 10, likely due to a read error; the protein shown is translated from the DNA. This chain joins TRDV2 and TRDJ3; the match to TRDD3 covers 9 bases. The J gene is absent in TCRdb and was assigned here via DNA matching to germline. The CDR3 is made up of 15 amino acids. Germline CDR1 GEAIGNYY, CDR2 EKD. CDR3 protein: CACDWGIWDPRQMFF. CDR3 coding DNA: TGTGCCTGTGACTGGGGGATATGGGACCCCCGACAGATGTTTTTC.

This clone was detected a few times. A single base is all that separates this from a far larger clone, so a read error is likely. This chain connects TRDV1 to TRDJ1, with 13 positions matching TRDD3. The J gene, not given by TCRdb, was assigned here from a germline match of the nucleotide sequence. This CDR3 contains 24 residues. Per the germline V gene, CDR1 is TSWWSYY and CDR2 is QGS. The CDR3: CALGTPAFLRSTGGYGKYTDKLIF. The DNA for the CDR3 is TGTGCCCTTGGGACTCCGGCCTTCCTACGTAGTACTGGGGGATACGGAAAGTACACCGATAAACTCATCTTT.

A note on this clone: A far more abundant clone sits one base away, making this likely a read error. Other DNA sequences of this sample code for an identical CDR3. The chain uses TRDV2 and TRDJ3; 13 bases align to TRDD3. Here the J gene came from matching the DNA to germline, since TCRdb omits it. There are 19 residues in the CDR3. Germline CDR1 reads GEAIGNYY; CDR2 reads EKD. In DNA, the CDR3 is TGCGCCTGTGACACCAGTACTGGGGGATACGCCTGGGACACCCGACAGATGTTTTTC. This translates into CACDTSTGGYAWDTRQMFF.

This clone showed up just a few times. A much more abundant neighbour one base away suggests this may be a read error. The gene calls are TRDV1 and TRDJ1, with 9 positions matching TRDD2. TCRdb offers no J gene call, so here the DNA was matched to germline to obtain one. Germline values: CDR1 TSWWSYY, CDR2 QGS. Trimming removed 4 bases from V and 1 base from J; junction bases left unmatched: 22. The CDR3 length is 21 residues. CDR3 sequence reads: CALGAAAFLPYSPPITDKLIF. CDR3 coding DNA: TGTGCTCTTGGGGCTGCGGCCTTCCTACCATACAGCCCTCCGATCACCGATAAACTCATCTTT.

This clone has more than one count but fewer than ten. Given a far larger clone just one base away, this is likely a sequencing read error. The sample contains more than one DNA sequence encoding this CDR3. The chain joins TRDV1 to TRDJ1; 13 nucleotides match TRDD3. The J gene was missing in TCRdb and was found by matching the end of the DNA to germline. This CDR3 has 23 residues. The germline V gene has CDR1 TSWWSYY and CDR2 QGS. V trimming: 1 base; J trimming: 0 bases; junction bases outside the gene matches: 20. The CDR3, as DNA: TGTGCTCTTGGGGAACAGCCTTGTACTGGGGGATACGCTGACGTGCTGTACACCGATAAACTCATCTTT. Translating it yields CALGEQPCTGGYADVLYTDKLIF.

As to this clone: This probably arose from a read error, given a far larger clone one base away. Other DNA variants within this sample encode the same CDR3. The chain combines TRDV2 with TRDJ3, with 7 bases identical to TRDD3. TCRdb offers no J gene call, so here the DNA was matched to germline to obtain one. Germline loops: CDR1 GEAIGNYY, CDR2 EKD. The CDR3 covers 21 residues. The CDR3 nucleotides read TGTGCTTGTGACACGGTACTGGGGTCACCTCCTAGCTCCTGGGACACCCGACAGATGTTTTTC. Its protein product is CACDTVLGSPPSSWDTRQMFF.

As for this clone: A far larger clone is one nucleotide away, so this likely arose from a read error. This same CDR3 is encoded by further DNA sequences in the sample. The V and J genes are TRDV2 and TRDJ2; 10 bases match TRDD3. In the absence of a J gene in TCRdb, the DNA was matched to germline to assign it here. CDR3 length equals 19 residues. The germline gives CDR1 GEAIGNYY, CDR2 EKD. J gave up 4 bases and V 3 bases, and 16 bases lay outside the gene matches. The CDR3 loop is CACDPISWGILAGTAQLFF. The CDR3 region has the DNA TGTGCCTGTGACCCCATATCTTGGGGGATACTTGCTGGGACAGCACAACTCTTCTTT.

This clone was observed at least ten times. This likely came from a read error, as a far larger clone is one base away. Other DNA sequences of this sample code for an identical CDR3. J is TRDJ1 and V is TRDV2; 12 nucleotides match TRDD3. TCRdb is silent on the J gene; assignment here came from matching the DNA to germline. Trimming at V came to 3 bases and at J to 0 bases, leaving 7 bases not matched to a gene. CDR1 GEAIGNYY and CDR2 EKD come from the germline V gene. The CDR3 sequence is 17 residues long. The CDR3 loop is CACDSLLGDTDTDKLIF. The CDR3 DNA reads TGTGCCTGTGACTCCCTACTGGGGGATACCGACACCGATAAACTCATCTTT.

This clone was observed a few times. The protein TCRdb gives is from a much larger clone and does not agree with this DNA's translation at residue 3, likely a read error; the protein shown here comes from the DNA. CDR3 region: CAPGEPLSVLGDPHLGYTDKLIF. Written as DNA, the CDR3 is TGTGCTCCTGGGGAACCGCTCTCTGTACTGGGGGATCCCCACCTGGGATACACCGATAAACTCATCTTT. The V gene is TRDV1, the J gene TRDJ1; 10 bases agree with TRDD3. Because TCRdb records no J gene, it was assigned here through a match of the DNA to germline. CDR3 length: 23 amino acids. Germline CDR1 reads TSWWSYY; CDR2 reads QGS.

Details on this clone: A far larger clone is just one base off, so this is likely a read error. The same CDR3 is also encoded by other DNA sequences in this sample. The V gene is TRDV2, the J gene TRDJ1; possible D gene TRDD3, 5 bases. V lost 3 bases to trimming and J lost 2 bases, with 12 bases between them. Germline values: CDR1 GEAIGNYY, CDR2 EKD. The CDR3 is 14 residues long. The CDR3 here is CACDFLGDTDKLIF. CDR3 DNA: TGTGCCTGTGACTTTCTGGGAGATACCGATAAACTCATCTTT.

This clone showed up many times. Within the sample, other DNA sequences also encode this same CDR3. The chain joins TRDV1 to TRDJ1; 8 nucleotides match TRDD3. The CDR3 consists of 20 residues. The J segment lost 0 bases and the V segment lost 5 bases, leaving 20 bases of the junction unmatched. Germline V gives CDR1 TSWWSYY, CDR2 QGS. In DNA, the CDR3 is TGTGCTCTTGGGCAGCTACGTTTACTGGGGGTAACTGGGTACACCGATAAACTCATCTTT. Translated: CALGQLRLLGVTGYTDKLIF.

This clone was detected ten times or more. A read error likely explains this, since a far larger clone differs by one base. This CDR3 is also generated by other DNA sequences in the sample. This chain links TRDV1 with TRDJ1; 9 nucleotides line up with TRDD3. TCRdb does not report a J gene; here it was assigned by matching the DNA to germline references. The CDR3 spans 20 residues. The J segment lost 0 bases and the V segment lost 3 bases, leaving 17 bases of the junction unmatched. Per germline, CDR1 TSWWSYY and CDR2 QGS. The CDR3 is CALGEARRLGDPWYTDKLIF. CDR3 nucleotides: TGTGCTCTTGGGGAGGCTAGAAGGCTGGGGGATCCTTGGTACACCGATAAACTCATCTTT.

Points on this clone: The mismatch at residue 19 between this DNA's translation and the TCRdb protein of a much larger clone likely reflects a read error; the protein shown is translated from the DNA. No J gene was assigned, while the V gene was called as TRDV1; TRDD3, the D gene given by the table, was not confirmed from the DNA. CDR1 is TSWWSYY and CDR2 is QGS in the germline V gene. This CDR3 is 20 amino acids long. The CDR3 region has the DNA TGTGCTCTTGGGGAAACCTTCCTACCCCAAGGTGGGTACTGGGGGGAGAAACTCACCTTT. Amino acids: CALGETFLPQGGYWGEKLTF.

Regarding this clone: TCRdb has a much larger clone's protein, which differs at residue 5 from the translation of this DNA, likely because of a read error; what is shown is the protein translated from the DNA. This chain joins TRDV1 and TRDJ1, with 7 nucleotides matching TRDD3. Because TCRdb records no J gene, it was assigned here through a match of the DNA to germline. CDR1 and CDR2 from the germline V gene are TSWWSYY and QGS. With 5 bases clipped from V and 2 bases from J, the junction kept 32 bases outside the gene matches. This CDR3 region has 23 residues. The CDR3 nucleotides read TGTGCTCTTGGGAAACAGTACCTAAACCTGTACTGGGGAACCAGTGGGGGGACCGATAAACTCATCTTT. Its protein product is CALGKQYLNLYWGTSGGTDKLIF.

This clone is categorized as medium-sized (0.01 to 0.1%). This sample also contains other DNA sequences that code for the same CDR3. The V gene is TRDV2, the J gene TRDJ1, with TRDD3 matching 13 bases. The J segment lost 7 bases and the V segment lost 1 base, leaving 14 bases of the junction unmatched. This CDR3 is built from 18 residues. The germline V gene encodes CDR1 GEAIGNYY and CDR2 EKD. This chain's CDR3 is CACDTGYVTGGYAGKLIF. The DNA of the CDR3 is TGTGCCTGTGACACTGGCTACGTTACTGGGGGATACGCGGGTAAACTCATCTTT.

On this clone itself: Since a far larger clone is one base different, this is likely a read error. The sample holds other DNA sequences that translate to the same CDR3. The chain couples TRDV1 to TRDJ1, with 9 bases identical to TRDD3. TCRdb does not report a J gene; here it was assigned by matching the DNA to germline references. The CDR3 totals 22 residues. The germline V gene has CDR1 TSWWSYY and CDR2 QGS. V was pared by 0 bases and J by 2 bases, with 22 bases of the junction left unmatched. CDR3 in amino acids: CALGELIARALTGGYQTDKLIF. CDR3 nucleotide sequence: TGTGCTCTTGGGGAACTTATAGCTCGAGCTCTAACCGGGGGATACCAAACCGATAAACTCATCTTT.

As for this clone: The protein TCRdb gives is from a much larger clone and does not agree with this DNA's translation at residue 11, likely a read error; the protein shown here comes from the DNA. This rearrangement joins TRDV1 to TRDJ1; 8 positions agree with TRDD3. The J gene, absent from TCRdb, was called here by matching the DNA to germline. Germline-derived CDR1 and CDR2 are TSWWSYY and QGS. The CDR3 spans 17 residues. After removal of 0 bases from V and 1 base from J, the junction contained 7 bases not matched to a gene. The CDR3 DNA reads TGTGCTCTTGGGGAACTTTCGGGGATACCCTCCACCGATAAACTCATCTTT. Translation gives CALGELSGIPSTDKLIF.

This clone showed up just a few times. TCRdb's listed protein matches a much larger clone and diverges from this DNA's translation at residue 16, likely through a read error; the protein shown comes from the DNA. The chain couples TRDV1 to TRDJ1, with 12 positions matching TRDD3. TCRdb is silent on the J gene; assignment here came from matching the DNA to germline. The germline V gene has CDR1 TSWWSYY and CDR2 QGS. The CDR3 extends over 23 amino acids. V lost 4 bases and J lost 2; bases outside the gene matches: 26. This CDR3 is CALGARPLPNSLGDTSYTDKLIF. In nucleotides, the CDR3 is TGTGCTCTTGGGGCTCGGCCTCTTCCTAATAGTCTGGGGGATACGAGTTATACCGATAAACTCATCTTT.

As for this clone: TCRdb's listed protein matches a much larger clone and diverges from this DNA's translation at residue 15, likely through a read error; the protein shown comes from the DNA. CDR3 nucleotides: TGTGCTCTTGGGTCCCCTAAGCGGCTTCTCTGGGTAAACACCAATAAACTCATCTTT. This translates into CALGSPKRLLWVNTNKLIF. The chain has TRDV1 and TRDJ1, with D possibly being TRDD3 (5 bases). The J gene, missing from TCRdb, was assigned here through DNA to germline matching. Per germline, CDR1 TSWWSYY and CDR2 QGS. This CDR3 is 19 amino acids long.

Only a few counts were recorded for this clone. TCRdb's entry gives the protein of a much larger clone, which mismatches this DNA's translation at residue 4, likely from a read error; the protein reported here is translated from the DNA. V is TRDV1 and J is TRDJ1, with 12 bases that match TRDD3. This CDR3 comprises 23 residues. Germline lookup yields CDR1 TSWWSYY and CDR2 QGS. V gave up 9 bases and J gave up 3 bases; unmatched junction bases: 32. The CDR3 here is CALEETPGALLLYWGILPDKLIF. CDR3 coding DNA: TGTGCTCTCGAGGAGACGCCCGGGGCCTTGCTACTGTACTGGGGGATACTCCCCGATAAACTCATCTTT.